This TCR beta chain was captured in a study of cytomegalovirus exposure and HLA in healthy donors. About this clone itself: Antigen specificity is unknown.

CDR1 SEHNR and CDR2 FQNEAQ come from the germline V gene (reference sequence). The CDR3 runs to 18 residues. V was pared by 3 bases and J by 6 bases, with 25 bases between. Notes on the study in general: A later analysis showed that HLA-associated TCR beta chains had undergone more clonal expansion than equally common others. Researchers reportedly found TCR beta sequences accurately predicted most subjects' HLA-A and HLA-B alleles. Cytomegalovirus association was assigned to about 150 TCR beta chains.

A multiplex PCR was run with 60 Vbeta primers and 13 Jbeta primers. Profiled with immunoSEQ multiplex PCR; TCRdb holds only in-frame clones, not every one. The table has fewer than 200,000 clones, about 78% seen once; the top ten hold around 5.7%. The chain employs TRBV7-9 and TRBJ2-3; a possible D gene is TRBD1 (6 bases). The origin of this receptor is a man between 35 and 55 years old in good health and CMV-seronegative. The source material was PBMCs. CDR3 region: CASSFGTRGERELDTQYF. The CDR3, as DNA: TGTGCCAGCAGCTTTGGGACACGAGGAGAGAGGGAACTTGATACGCAGTATTTT.